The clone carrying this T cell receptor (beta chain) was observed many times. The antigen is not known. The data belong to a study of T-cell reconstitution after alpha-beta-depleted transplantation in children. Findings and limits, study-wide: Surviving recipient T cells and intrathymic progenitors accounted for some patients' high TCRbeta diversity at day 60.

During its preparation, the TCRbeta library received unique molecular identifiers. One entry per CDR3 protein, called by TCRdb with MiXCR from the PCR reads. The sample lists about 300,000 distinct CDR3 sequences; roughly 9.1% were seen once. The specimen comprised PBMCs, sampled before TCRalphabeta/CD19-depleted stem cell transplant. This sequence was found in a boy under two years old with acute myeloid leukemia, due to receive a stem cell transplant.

The CDR3 DNA is TGTGCCAGCAGCCGTAGCGGGCCCCAAGAGACCCAGTACTTC. This encodes CASSRSGPQETQYF. V gene TRBV7-2 combines with J gene TRBJ2-5; TRBD2 matches at 7 bases. The CDR3 runs 14 residues. The J segment lost 1 base and the V segment lost 5 bases, leaving 4 bases of the junction unmatched. Germline CDR1 SGHTA, CDR2 FQGNSA.